A selection of T cell receptor beta chains follows, all from one sample in a study of shared clonotypes between healthy human individuals. This table comes from immunoSEQ multiplex PCR, and its TCRdb copy is limited to in-frame clones, with some not included. The data hold some 2,400,000 clones, with almost 96% observed a single time. Sequencing was performed on naive CD4+ T cells sorted from blood. The receptor set was obtained from a man between 18 and 35 years old in good health. Both conserved end residues are part of each CDR3. The D gene is left open where the match is weak. A row's size may be missing; if present it is once, few, many or a size class.

v_call: TRBV5-6
j_call: TRBJ1-3
clone_size: NA
cdr3_length: 15
d_call: NA
cdr3_nt: TGTGCCAGCAGCTTGCAGGGAGCAGCTGGAAACACCATATATTTT
cdr3_aa: CASSLQGAAGNTIYF

v_call: TRBV6-5
j_call: TRBJ2-5
clone_size: NA
cdr3_length: 13
d_call: NA
cdr3_nt: TGTGCCAGCAGTTCCAAGAGGCCAGAGACCCAGTACTTC
cdr3_aa: CASSSKRPETQYF

v_call: TRBV6-1
j_call: TRBJ1-5
clone_size: NA
cdr3_length: 13
d_call: TRBD1
cdr3_nt: TGTGCCAGCATCGGACAGGGTCGTCAGCCCCAGCATTTT
cdr3_aa: CASIGQGRQPQHF

v_call: TRBV27
j_call: TRBJ1-6
clone_size: NA
cdr3_length: 13
d_call: TRBD1
cdr3_nt: TGTGCCAGCAGCGGACAGGGAAATTCACCCCTCCACTTT
cdr3_aa: CASSGQGNSPLHF

v_call: TRBV28
j_call: TRBJ1-2
clone_size: few
cdr3_length: 12
d_call: NA
cdr3_nt: TGTGCCAGCGGATTAACAGGGTCTGGCTACACCTTC
cdr3_aa: CASGLTGSGYTF

v_call: TRBV7-8
j_call: TRBJ1-1
clone_size: NA
cdr3_length: 16
d_call: NA
cdr3_nt: TGTGCCAGCAGCTTAGCGGGGAAAATTAAGAACACTGAAGCTTTCTTT
cdr3_aa: CASSLAGKIKNTEAFF

v_call: TRBV5-1
j_call: TRBJ1-2
clone_size: NA
cdr3_length: 15
d_call: NA
cdr3_nt: TGCGCCAGCAGCTTGGGAGATGGACTCGGCTATGGCTACACCTTC
cdr3_aa: CASSLGDGLGYGYTF

v_call: TRBV7-9
j_call: TRBJ2-5
clone_size: once
cdr3_length: 17
d_call: TRBD1
cdr3_nt: TGTGCCAGCAGCTCTGGACAGGGCATTCTAACCCAAGAGACCCAGTACTTC
cdr3_aa: CASSSGQGILTQETQYF

v_call: TRBV15
j_call: TRBJ1-6
clone_size: once
cdr3_length: 14
d_call: NA
cdr3_nt: TGTGCCACCAGCAGAGATGGTATCAGTTCACCCCTCCACTTT
cdr3_aa: CATSRDGISSPLHF

v_call: TRBV6-5
j_call: TRBJ2-7
clone_size: NA
cdr3_length: 14
d_call: TRBD1
cdr3_nt: TGTGCCAGCAGTTCGGGGACAGACGGCTACGAGCAGTACTTC
cdr3_aa: CASSSGTDGYEQYF

v_call: TRBV28
j_call: TRBJ1-2
clone_size: NA
cdr3_length: 15
d_call: NA
cdr3_nt: TGTGCCAGCAATCAACCCCCAGGCGGCGGCTATGGCTACACCTTC
cdr3_aa: CASNQPPGGGYGYTF

v_call: TRBV5-1
j_call: TRBJ2-3
clone_size: NA
cdr3_length: 16
d_call: TRBD2
cdr3_nt: TGCGCCAGCAGCTTGGGACTAGCGGGAAAGGGAGATACGCAGTATTTT
cdr3_aa: CASSLGLAGKGDTQYF

v_call: TRBV27
j_call: TRBJ1-5
clone_size: NA
cdr3_length: 16
d_call: NA
cdr3_nt: TGTGCCAGCACCTCCTTGACGGCAGGGCATTATCAGCCCCAGCATTTT
cdr3_aa: CASTSLTAGHYQPQHF

v_call: TRBV5-1
j_call: TRBJ2-5
clone_size: NA
cdr3_length: 13
d_call: NA
cdr3_nt: TGCGCCAGCAGCCGGGACTCTCAAGAGACCCAGTACTTC
cdr3_aa: CASSRDSQETQYF

v_call: TRBV6-4
j_call: TRBJ2-2
clone_size: once
cdr3_length: 13
d_call: NA
cdr3_nt: TGTGCCAGCAGCCGACAGGTGGGCGGGGAGCTGTTTTTT
cdr3_aa: CASSRQVGGELFF

v_call: TRBV7-9
j_call: TRBJ2-7
clone_size: NA
cdr3_length: 12
d_call: NA
cdr3_nt: TGTGCCAGCAGCTTAGCGCTGGACGAGCAGTACTTC
cdr3_aa: CASSLALDEQYF

v_call: TRBV5-1
j_call: TRBJ1-3
clone_size: NA
cdr3_length: 16
d_call: NA
cdr3_nt: TGCGCCAGCAGCTTGGAGCCCCGGAGCTCTGGAAACACCATATATTTT
cdr3_aa: CASSLEPRSSGNTIYF

v_call: TRBV5-4
j_call: TRBJ2-1
clone_size: NA
cdr3_length: 17
d_call: TRBD1
cdr3_nt: TGTGCCAGCAGCTTGAAAATGGTGGGACAGGGATACAATGAGCAGTTCTTC
cdr3_aa: CASSLKMVGQGYNEQFF

v_call: TRBV21-1
j_call: TRBJ2-7
clone_size: NA
cdr3_length: 16
d_call: NA
cdr3_nt: TGTGCCAGCAGCATACTGGGACTAGCGGCCTCCTACGAGCAGTACTTC
cdr3_aa: CASSILGLAASYEQYF

v_call: TRBV29-1
j_call: TRBJ2-5
clone_size: NA
cdr3_length: 15
d_call: TRBD2
cdr3_nt: TGCAGCGTTGCTCCAGGGAGCGGGGGGTCCGAGACCCAGTACTTC
cdr3_aa: CSVAPGSGGSETQYF

v_call: TRBV6-6
j_call: TRBJ2-5
clone_size: NA
cdr3_length: 13
d_call: TRBD1
cdr3_nt: TGTGCCAGCAGCCCGGGACAGAAAGAGACCCAGTACTTC
cdr3_aa: CASSPGQKETQYF

v_call: TRBV7-2
j_call: TRBJ2-7
clone_size: NA
cdr3_length: 14
d_call: TRBD1
cdr3_nt: TGTGCCAGCAGCTTAGGACAGGGGGTCGGCGAGCAGTACTTC
cdr3_aa: CASSLGQGVGEQYF

v_call: TRBV5-1
j_call: TRBJ2-5
clone_size: NA
cdr3_length: 14
d_call: NA
cdr3_nt: TGCGCCAGCAGCTTCGGGAGTCAGTCAGAGACCCAGTACTTC
cdr3_aa: CASSFGSQSETQYF

v_call: TRBV28
j_call: TRBJ2-1
clone_size: NA
cdr3_length: 15
d_call: NA
cdr3_nt: TGTGCCAGCAGTTTTGGGCAGGTCGTCCACAATGAGCAGTTCTTC
cdr3_aa: CASSFGQVVHNEQFF

v_call: TRBV6-5
j_call: TRBJ2-3
clone_size: NA
cdr3_length: 13
d_call: NA
cdr3_nt: TGTGCCAGCAGTTACTCGGGGACACGGGCGCAGTATTTT
cdr3_aa: CASSYSGTRAQYF

v_call: TRBV6-5
j_call: TRBJ2-7
clone_size: NA
cdr3_length: 13
d_call: NA
cdr3_nt: TGTGCCAGCAGTCAAGACGGTTCCTACGAGCAGTACTTC
cdr3_aa: CASSQDGSYEQYF

v_call: TRBV20-1
j_call: TRBJ1-1
clone_size: NA
cdr3_length: 11
d_call: NA
cdr3_nt: TGCAGTGCTCCAATGAACACTGAAGCTTTCTTT
cdr3_aa: CSAPMNTEAFF

v_call: TRBV18
j_call: TRBJ1-1
clone_size: NA
cdr3_length: 13
d_call: NA
cdr3_nt: TGTGCCAGCTCACCACCAGGTGACACTGAAGCTTTCTTT
cdr3_aa: CASSPPGDTEAFF

v_call: TRBV7-7
j_call: TRBJ2-2
clone_size: NA
cdr3_length: 16
d_call: TRBD1
cdr3_nt: TGTGCTAGCAGCTTAGAAGGGACAGGGGACACCGGGGAGCTGTTTTTT
cdr3_aa: CASSLEGTGDTGELFF

v_call: TRBV18
j_call: TRBJ2-7
clone_size: NA
cdr3_length: 15
d_call: TRBD1
cdr3_nt: TGTGCCAGCTCACCGCGGGACAGGGGAACCTACGAGCAGTACTTC
cdr3_aa: CASSPRDRGTYEQYF

v_call: TRBV18
j_call: TRBJ1-5
clone_size: NA
cdr3_length: 14
d_call: NA
cdr3_nt: TGTGCCAGCTCACCACTAACCGATAATCAGCCCCAGCATTTT
cdr3_aa: CASSPLTDNQPQHF

v_call: TRBV7-3
j_call: TRBJ2-5
clone_size: NA
cdr3_length: 17
d_call: NA
cdr3_nt: TGTGCCAGCAGCCTAACGGGGGCCGTGGTCGGTCGAGAGACCCAGTACTTC
cdr3_aa: CASSLTGAVVGRETQYF

v_call: TRBV19
j_call: TRBJ1-1
clone_size: NA
cdr3_length: 16
d_call: NA
cdr3_nt: TGTGCCAGTAGTTTTAGTTACCGGATTGGGGACACTGAAGCTTTCTTT
cdr3_aa: CASSFSYRIGDTEAFF

v_call: TRBV15
j_call: TRBJ2-7
clone_size: NA
cdr3_length: 16
d_call: TRBD1
cdr3_nt: TGTGCCACCAGCAGAGAGGCGGGACAGGGTGCCTACGAGCAGTACTTC
cdr3_aa: CATSREAGQGAYEQYF

v_call: TRBV28
j_call: TRBJ1-1
clone_size: NA
cdr3_length: 16
d_call: TRBD1
cdr3_nt: TGTGCCAGCAGGGGACAGGGGGCCGCTCGGAGGACTGAAGCTTTCTTT
cdr3_aa: CASRGQGAARRTEAFF

v_call: TRBV7-2
j_call: TRBJ1-1
clone_size: NA
cdr3_length: 15
d_call: NA
cdr3_nt: TGTGCCAGCAGCTTACCTAGCCTGGGAAATACTGAAGCTTTCTTT
cdr3_aa: CASSLPSLGNTEAFF

v_call: TRBV6-1
j_call: TRBJ1-1
clone_size: NA
cdr3_length: 14
d_call: TRBD1
cdr3_nt: TGTGCCAGCAGTAACCGGGACAGCGACACTGAAGCTTTCTTT
cdr3_aa: CASSNRDSDTEAFF

v_call: TRBV5-1
j_call: TRBJ1-1
clone_size: NA
cdr3_length: 13
d_call: NA
cdr3_nt: TGCGCCAGCAGCTTGGAGTCGAACACTGAAGCTTTCTTT
cdr3_aa: CASSLESNTEAFF

v_call: TRBV7-9
j_call: TRBJ2-5
clone_size: NA
cdr3_length: 16
d_call: TRBD1
cdr3_nt: TGTGCCAGCAGCTTAGCGCGGGCAGGGGGACAGGAGACCCAGTACTTC
cdr3_aa: CASSLARAGGQETQYF

v_call: TRBV29-1
j_call: TRBJ2-5
clone_size: once
cdr3_length: 14
d_call: TRBD1
cdr3_nt: TGCAGCGTCCACAGGGGACAGGGGGGAGAGACCCAGTACTTC
cdr3_aa: CSVHRGQGGETQYF

v_call: TRBV7-9
j_call: TRBJ2-1
clone_size: NA
cdr3_length: 14
d_call: NA
cdr3_nt: TGTGCCAGCAGCTTAGGGGGGGAGCGCAATGAGCAGTTCTTC
cdr3_aa: CASSLGGERNEQFF

v_call: TRBV12-5
j_call: TRBJ2-3
clone_size: NA
cdr3_length: 15
d_call: TRBD2
cdr3_nt: TGTGCTAGCTCCCAGCGGGGGGTTCGCACAGATACGCAGTATTTT
cdr3_aa: CASSQRGVRTDTQYF

v_call: TRBV2
j_call: TRBJ1-6
clone_size: NA
cdr3_length: 13
d_call: NA
cdr3_nt: TGTGCCAGCAGAGGGACGTATAATTCACCCCTCCACTTT
cdr3_aa: CASRGTYNSPLHF

v_call: TRBV6-5
j_call: TRBJ2-7
clone_size: NA
cdr3_length: 15
d_call: NA
cdr3_nt: TGTGCCAGCAGAACTCCGGGCCTCGTCTCCTACGAGCAGTACTTC
cdr3_aa: CASRTPGLVSYEQYF

v_call: TRBV7-2
j_call: TRBJ2-5
clone_size: NA
cdr3_length: 12
d_call: NA
cdr3_nt: TGTGCCAGCAGCTTAGTGAGAGAGACCCAGTACTTC
cdr3_aa: CASSLVRETQYF

v_call: TRBV11-2
j_call: TRBJ1-3
clone_size: NA
cdr3_length: 13
d_call: NA
cdr3_nt: TGTGCCAGCAGCTTAGCGGGGGGCAACACCATATATTTT
cdr3_aa: CASSLAGGNTIYF

v_call: TRBV18
j_call: TRBJ2-3
clone_size: NA
cdr3_length: 18
d_call: TRBD2
cdr3_nt: TGTGCCAGCTCACGAACCGGGACTAGCGGTTCTCTCACAGATACGCAGTATTTT
cdr3_aa: CASSRTGTSGSLTDTQYF

v_call: TRBV11-2
j_call: TRBJ2-7
clone_size: NA
cdr3_length: 15
d_call: TRBD1
cdr3_nt: TGTGCCAGCAGCTCAACAGGGGGCGAATACATCGAGCAGTACTTC
cdr3_aa: CASSSTGGEYIEQYF

v_call: TRBV10-1
j_call: TRBJ1-2
clone_size: NA
cdr3_length: 13
d_call: NA
cdr3_nt: TGCGCCAGCAGTGAGGGACAAAACTATGGCTACACCTTC
cdr3_aa: CASSEGQNYGYTF

v_call: TRBV30
j_call: TRBJ1-4
clone_size: NA
cdr3_length: 13
d_call: NA
cdr3_nt: TGTGCCTGGAGTGTAGGGGGGAGGCAAAAACTGTTTTTT
cdr3_aa: CAWSVGGRQKLFF

v_call: TRBV2
j_call: TRBJ2-2
clone_size: NA
cdr3_length: 14
d_call: NA
cdr3_nt: TGTGCCAGCAGTGAAGAGGTAGTAACCGGGGAGCTGTTTTTT
cdr3_aa: CASSEEVVTGELFF

v_call: TRBV28
j_call: TRBJ2-5
clone_size: NA
cdr3_length: 12
d_call: NA
cdr3_nt: TGTGCCAGCCGGAGGCCTCAAGAGACCCAGTACTTC
cdr3_aa: CASRRPQETQYF

v_call: TRBV29-1
j_call: TRBJ2-3
clone_size: once
cdr3_length: 13
d_call: NA
cdr3_nt: TGCAGCGTCCGCAGGGGTCCCACAGATACGCAGTATTTT
cdr3_aa: CSVRRGPTDTQYF

v_call: TRBV4-1
j_call: TRBJ1-1
clone_size: NA
cdr3_length: 14
d_call: NA
cdr3_nt: TGCGCCAGCAGCGTAGGACACTTGAACACTGAAGCTTTCTTT
cdr3_aa: CASSVGHLNTEAFF

v_call: TRBV28
j_call: TRBJ1-5
clone_size: NA
cdr3_length: 11
d_call: NA
cdr3_nt: TGTGCCAGCAGTGACGACCAGCCCCAGCATTTT
cdr3_aa: CASSDDQPQHF